What follows are 11 T cell receptor beta chains derived from one specimen sequenced in a study of a mutant IDH1 vaccine in newly diagnosed glioma. Their antigen targets remain unknown. Stated time point: week 11, during vaccination. The content of each vaccine dose was 300 ug of mutant IDH1 20-mer peptide, and topical imiquimod accompanied it. This table comes from immunoSEQ multiplex PCR, and its TCRdb copy is limited to in-frame clones, with some not included. The sample carries about 120,000 clones, 80% recorded once. The sample in question was PBMCs, obtained from a glioma patient whose treatment included an IDH1 peptide vaccine. Receptors were obtained from a middle-aged man with glioma.

There are a few counts of this clone. This sequence joins TRBV5-6 and TRBJ2-5, with D maybe TRBD1 (7 bases). Trimming left V 0 bases short and J 4 bases short, with 19 bases between. The V gene's germline CDR1 is SGHDT and CDR2 YYEEEE. There are 17 residues in the CDR3. DNA of the CDR3: TGTGCCAGCAGCTTGGGTGGATTAGGAGGGGGCGGAGAGACCCAGTACTTC. Its protein product is CASSLGGLGGGGETQYF.

The rearrangement links TRBV11-3 to TRBJ2-5; no clear D gene. The CDR3 has 14 residues. CDR1 SGHNT and CDR2 YENEEA come from the germline V gene. The V and J ends lost 1 base and 0 bases respectively, with 6 bases between them. The CDR3: CASSLGGNQETQYF. The DNA for the CDR3 is TGTGCCAGCAGCTTAGGGGGAAACCAAGAGACCCAGTACTTC.

Only a few counts were recorded for this clone. The V and J genes are TRBV6-1 and TRBJ1-2; 7 bases are a match to TRBD1. The CDR3 is 15 amino acids. V was clipped by 5 bases and J by 0 bases; unmatched bases: 6. Germline CDR1 reads MNHNS; CDR2 reads SASEGT. The CDR3 is CASSLDRVANYGYTF. CDR3 sequence (DNA): TGTGCCAGCAGTCTAGACAGGGTAGCTAACTATGGCTACACCTTC.

This clone is a singleton in its sample. This chain joins TRBV5-1 and TRBJ2-7; 7 nucleotides align to TRBD1. Trimming cost V 4 bases and J 2 bases; bases outside gene matches: 9. Germline CDR1 and CDR2: SGHRS and YFSETQ. This CDR3 is built from 15 residues. DNA for the CDR3: TGCGCCAGCAGCCGCGAGTGGGACAGCCCCTACGAGCAGTACTTC. Protein product: CASSREWDSPYEQYF.

The genes are TRBV12-2 and TRBJ1-1; the DNA was not compared with TRBD1, the D call given in the table. TRBV12-2 is noted as a pseudogene. The CDR3 totals 14 residues. This CDR3 is CASRPGARDTEAFF. The CDR3 DNA reads TGTGCAAGTCGCCCAGGGGCGCGGGACACTGAAGCTTTCTTT.

The chain is built from TRBV7-2 and TRBJ2-3; 11 positions agree with TRBD2. The trim removed 6 bases at V and 10 bases at J, leaving 18 bases unmatched. The CDR3 length is 17 residues. The germline CDR1 and CDR2 sequences are SGHTA and FQGNSA. The CDR3 DNA is TGTGCCAGCAGGTTGGCCCCAGGGACTAGCGGAGCCCCTCCGCAGTATTTT. Its protein is CASRLAPGTSGAPPQYF. Drawing the rest from reference TRBV7-2 and TRBJ2-3, the complete variable domain is GAGVSQSPSNKVTEKGKDVELRCDPISGHTALYWYRQSLGQGLEFLIYFQGNSAPDKSGLPSDRFSAERTGGSVSTLTIQRTQQEDSAVYLCASRLAPGTSGAPPQYFGPGTRLTVL.

The chain carries TRBV7-2 and TRBJ2-1; D is perhaps TRBD1 or TRBD2 (5 bases each). V lost 1 base and J lost 5, with 9 bases in between. In germline, CDR1 is SGHTA, CDR2 FQGNSA. The CDR3 is 14 amino acids. The CDR3 protein is CASSLELGDNEQFF. The CDR3 DNA follows: TGTGCCAGCAGCTTAGAATTGGGGGACAATGAGCAGTTCTTC.

This clone was observed a single time. The V call is TRBV28, the J call TRBJ2-7; D may be TRBD2 (5 bases). Germline V gene data show CDR1 as MDHEN and CDR2 as SYDVKM. The CDR3 totals 14 residues. V was trimmed by 2 bases and J by 5 bases, leaving 13 bases between them. This CDR3 reads CASSLLAVVHEQYF. The CDR3 region has the DNA TGTGCCAGCAGTTTACTAGCTGTAGTCCACGAGCAGTACTTC.

The V call is TRBV19, the J call TRBJ1-5, with D possibly being TRBD1 (5 bases). Trimming took off 3 bases at V and 5 bases at J, with 11 bases between the two ends. The germline gives CDR1 LNHDA, CDR2 SQIVND (reference sequence). This CDR3 contains 14 residues. The CDR3 sequence is CASSISREHQPQHF. The CDR3 nucleotides are TGTGCCAGTAGTATTAGCAGGGAGCATCAGCCCCAGCATTTT. The full variable domain, its missing parts supplied by reference TRBV19 and TRBJ1-5, is DGGITQSPKYLFRKEGQNVTLSCEQNLNHDAMYWYRQDPGQGLRLIYYSQIVNDFQKGDIAEGYSVSREKKESFPLTVTSAQKNPTAFYLCASSISREHQPQHFGDGTRLSIL.

This clone was observed once. The genes are TRBV6-5 and TRBJ2-3; no definite D call. Trimming stripped 6 bases from V and 6 bases from J, with 16 bases between. The CDR3 contains 14 residues. Per germline, CDR1 MNHEY and CDR2 SVGAGI. CDR3 coding DNA: TGTGCCAGCAGACCGGGCCTCCATGGGGATACGCAGTATTTT. The encoded protein is CASRPGLHGDTQYF.

This chain links TRBV7-2 with TRBJ2-7; tentative D call: TRBD1 (6 bases). This CDR3 is 15 amino acids long. Germline V gives CDR1 SGHTA, CDR2 FQGNSA. V shed 2 bases and J shed 7 bases, with 18 bases lying between them. The CDR3 coding sequence is TGTGCCAGCAGCTTACACCCCAAGGGGGTTGAAGAGCAGTACTTC. It encodes CASSLHPKGVEEQYF.